The 18 T cell receptor beta chains in this list originate from one sample, sequenced in a study of blood T cells in healthy people across ages. Next came a second PCR, run for about 6 to 12 cycles, which used a sample-barcoded 5' primer along with a J-beta primer mix. TCRdb used MiXCR to reprocess the 5' RACE reads, holding one entry per CDR3 protein. Among 780,000 or so distinct CDR3 sequences listed, about 55% were seen once. Sequencing was carried out using blood. These receptors originate from a man older than 75 in good health.

V usage is TRBV6-5 and J usage is TRBJ1-2; D uncertain. Trimming left V 7 bases short and J 3 bases short, with 18 bases between. The CDR3 spans 15 residues. Germline lookup yields CDR1 MNHEY and CDR2 SVGAGI. CDR3 residues: CASNALSSGHYGYTF. DNA for the CDR3: TGTGCCAGCAACGCTCTATCAAGTGGTCACTATGGCTACACCTTC.

This clonotype was seen at least ten times. The chain is built from TRBV18 and TRBJ2-4; D is tentatively TRBD1 or TRBD2 (5 bases each). V lost 6 bases and J lost 1, with 16 bases in between. Germline CDR1 and CDR2: KGHSH and LQKENI. CDR3 length: 16 amino acids. The CDR3 sequence: CASSPGPPGAKNIQYF. CDR3 sequence (DNA): TGTGCCAGCTCCCCAGGGCCACCGGGGGCCAAAAACATTCAGTACTTC. Combining the CDR3 with reference TRBV18 and TRBJ2-4 gives the whole variable domain NAGVMQNPRHLVRRRGQEARLRCSPMKGHSHVYWYRQLPEEGLKFMVYLQKENIIDESGMPKERFSAEFPKEGPSILRIQQVVRGDSAAYFCASSPGPPGAKNIQYFGAGTRLSVL.

The V call is TRBV6-6, the J call TRBJ2-5; the D gene is possibly TRBD1 (6 bases). The CDR3 totals 14 residues. V was cut by 2 bases and J by 1 base, with 8 bases left in between. Germline lookup yields CDR1 MNHNY and CDR2 SVGAGI (reference sequence). CDR3 coding DNA: TGTGCCAGCAGTTACACACAGGGCCAAGAGACCCAGTACTTC. It codes for CASSYTQGQETQYF.

This clonotype showed up just once. Sequence at one end of the junction differs from germline and may be a read error. The chain employs TRBV4-1 and TRBJ2-7, with TRBD1 identical over 7 bases. Germline CDR1 MGHRA, CDR2 YSYEKL. CDR3 length: 15 residues. The CDR3 sequence: CASCQVPGGTYEQYF. In DNA form, the CDR3 reads TGCGCCAGCTGCCAAGTCCCAGGGGGAACCTACGAGCAGTACTTC.

The sample holds many counts of this clonotype. This chain joins TRBV7-2 and TRBJ2-1; 13 nucleotides agree with TRBD2. V dropped 4 bases and J dropped 1; count of bases not matched to a gene: 4. The CDR3 extends over 17 amino acids. Germline V CDR1 and CDR2: SGHTA, FQGNSA. The CDR3 spells CASSSGLAGSSYNEQFF. For the CDR3, the DNA is TGTGCCAGCAGCTCGGGACTAGCGGGGTCATCCTACAATGAGCAGTTCTTC.

The chain joins TRBV9 to TRBJ2-5, with 9 bases aligning to TRBD1. V lost 3 bases, J lost 4 bases, and 10 bases stayed unmatched. The CDR3 length is 16 residues. Germline CDR1 is SGDLS and CDR2 is YYNGEE. The CDR3 DNA reads TGTGCCAGCAGCGCCCGGACAGGGGACAAGGGAGAGACCCAGTACTTC. Residues: CASSARTGDKGETQYF. Using reference TRBV9 and TRBJ2-5 for the parts outside the CDR3, the full variable domain is DSGVTQTPKHLITATGQRVTLRCSPRSGDLSVYWYQQSLDQGLQFLIQYYNGEERAKGNILERFSAQQFPDLHSELNLSSLELGDSALYFCASSARTGDKGETQYFGPGTRLLVL.

The rearrangement joins TRBV10-3 to TRBJ2-1; perhaps TRBD2 as D (6 bases). The CDR3 loop spans 13 amino acids. Trimming took 2 bases from V and 6 from J, leaving 8 bases between them. Germline V CDR1 and CDR2: ENHRY, SYGVKD. CDR3 sequence reads: CAISEGLLNEQFF. The CDR3 DNA is TGTGCCATCAGTGAGGGACTACTCAATGAGCAGTTCTTC.

The J gene is TRBJ2-1, the V gene TRBV25-1; 7 nucleotides align to TRBD1. From germline, CDR1 is MGHDK and CDR2 SYGVNS. This CDR3 has 16 amino acids. J lost 1 base, V lost 3 bases, and 6 bases had no gene match. The CDR3 is CASSDRQGHSYNEQFF. The CDR3, as DNA: TGTGCCAGCAGTGATAGACAGGGTCATTCCTACAATGAGCAGTTCTTC.

This rearrangement joins TRBV5-1 to TRBJ2-5; D unresolved. The CDR3 length is 13 residues. V was trimmed by 0 bases and J by 4 bases, leaving 7 bases between them. Per germline, CDR1 SGHRS and CDR2 YFSETQ. The CDR3 bases are TGCGCCAGCAGCTTGGGGACGGGAGAGACCCAGTACTTC. Translating it yields CASSLGTGETQYF.

The chain recombines TRBV5-1 with TRBJ1-2; no clear D. The germline gives CDR1 SGHRS, CDR2 YFSETQ. The CDR3 contains 13 residues. Trimming left V 2 bases short and J 8 bases short, with 13 bases between. CDR3 DNA: TGCGCCAGCAGCTTACCTGGGTTAAACGGCTACACCTTC. Translation: CASSLPGLNGYTF.

In nucleotides, the CDR3 is TGTGCCATCAGTGAGTCGAGAGGGATCAGGGTTTCCTACGAGCAGTACTTC. Translation: CAISESRGIRVSYEQYF. The chain links TRBV10-3 to TRBJ2-7; D is perhaps TRBD1 or TRBD2 (5 bases each). Germline V gives CDR1 ENHRY, CDR2 SYGVKD. The CDR3 has 17 amino acids. Trimming shortened V by 0 bases and J by 1 base, and 16 bases separated the two germline ends.

This clonotype was seen a few times. The chain has TRBV20-1 and TRBJ2-1; 8 bases fit TRBD2. CDR3 length: 17 amino acids. Germline V gene lookup returns CDR1 DFQATT and CDR2 SNEGSKA (reference sequence). V lost 3 bases, J lost 6 bases, and 16 bases stayed unmatched. CDR3 region: CSASMPWGGGPSNEQFF. Here the CDR3 DNA reads TGCAGTGCTAGTATGCCGTGGGGCGGGGGGCCCTCCAATGAGCAGTTCTTC.

The V gene is TRBV7-9, the J gene TRBJ1-1; 7 bases map to TRBD1. This CDR3 has 15 residues. Germline CDR1 is SEHNR and CDR2 is FQNEAQ (reference sequence). V shed 0 bases, J shed 4 bases, and the junction held 5 bases outside the gene matches. The CDR3 DNA is TGTGCCAGCAGCTTAGCCCTGACAGGGCCCACTGAAGCTTTCTTT. Amino acid sequence: CASSLALTGPTEAFF.

This clonotype came up many times. The chain has TRBV29-1 and TRBJ1-1, with D perhaps TRBD1 (6 bases). V was cut by 6 bases and J by 0 bases, with 14 bases left in between. Germline CDR1 reads SQVTM; CDR2 reads ANQGSEA. This CDR3 comprises 14 residues. This CDR3 is CSVVGAAVNTEAFF. In DNA, the CDR3 is TGCAGCGTGGTGGGGGCAGCAGTGAACACTGAAGCTTTCTTT.

This sequence joins TRBV29-1 and TRBJ2-1, with 10 positions matching TRBD1. Trimming at V came to 4 bases and at J to 5 bases, leaving 5 bases not matched to a gene. CDR3 length equals 14 residues. CDR1 and CDR2 (germline): SQVTM, ANQGSEA. CDR3 DNA: TGCAGCGTTGCCGGGACAGGGGACCACAATGAGCAGTTCTTC. Protein product: CSVAGTGDHNEQFF.

The V gene is TRBV6-2 or TRBV6-3, the J gene TRBJ1-1; D ambiguous. The CDR3 length is 16 residues. Between the trimmed V and J ends, which lost 5 bases and 1 base, there was a span of 17 bases. The germline V gene has CDR1 MNHEY and CDR2 SVGEGT. CDR3 loop: CASSTPRLLRNTEAFF. The CDR3 DNA reads TGTGCCAGCAGTACGCCGAGACTTCTGAGGAACACTGAAGCTTTCTTT.

The chain joins TRBV7-2 to TRBJ1-4, with D perhaps matching TRBD1 (5 bases). V was pared by 3 bases and J by 10 bases, with 15 bases between. The CDR3 contains 14 residues. Germline assignment: CDR1 SGHTA and CDR2 FQGNSA. The CDR3 coding sequence is TGTGCCAGCAGCTTCGGGGCGCATGGGGTAAAACTGTTTTTT. Amino acid sequence: CASSFGAHGVKLFF. Variable domain in full (rest from reference TRBV7-2 and TRBJ1-4): GAGVSQSPSNKVTEKGKDVELRCDPISGHTALYWYRQSLGQGLEFLIYFQGNSAPDKSGLPSDRFSAERTGGSVSTLTIQRTQQEDSAVYLCASSFGAHGVKLFFGSGTQLSVL.

The chain employs TRBV28 and TRBJ2-7, with D possibly matching TRBD1 (5 bases). Germline CDR1 reads MDHEN; CDR2 reads SYDVKM. V gave up 2 bases and J gave up 6 bases, with 14 bases separating them. The CDR3 spans 14 residues. The CDR3 DNA is TGTGCCAGCAGTTTAACCAGGGTGGGAATCGAGCAGTACTTC. Its translation: CASSLTRVGIEQYF.